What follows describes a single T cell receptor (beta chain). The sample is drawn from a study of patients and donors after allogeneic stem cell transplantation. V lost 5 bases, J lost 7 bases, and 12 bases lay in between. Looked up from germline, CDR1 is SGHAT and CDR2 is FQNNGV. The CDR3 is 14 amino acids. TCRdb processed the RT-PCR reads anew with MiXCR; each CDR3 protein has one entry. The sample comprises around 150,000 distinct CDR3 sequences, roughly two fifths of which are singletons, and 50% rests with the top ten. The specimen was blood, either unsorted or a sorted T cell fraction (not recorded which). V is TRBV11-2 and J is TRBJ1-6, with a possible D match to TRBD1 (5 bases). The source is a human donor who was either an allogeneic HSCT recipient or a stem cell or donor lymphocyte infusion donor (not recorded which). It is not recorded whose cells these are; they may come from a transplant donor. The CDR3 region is CASSTDGGNSPLHF. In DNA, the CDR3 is TGTGCCAGCAGCACCGACGGGGGAAATTCACCCCTCCACTTT.